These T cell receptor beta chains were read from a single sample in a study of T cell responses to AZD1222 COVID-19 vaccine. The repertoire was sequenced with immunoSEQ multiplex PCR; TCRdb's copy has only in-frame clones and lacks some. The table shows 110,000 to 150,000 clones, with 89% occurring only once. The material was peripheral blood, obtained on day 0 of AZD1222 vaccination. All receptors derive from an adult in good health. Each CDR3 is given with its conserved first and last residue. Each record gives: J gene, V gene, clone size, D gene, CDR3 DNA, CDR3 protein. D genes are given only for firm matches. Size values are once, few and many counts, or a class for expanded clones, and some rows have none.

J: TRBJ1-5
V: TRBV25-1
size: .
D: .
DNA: TGTGCCAGCAGCCAGGGCTATCAGCCCCAGCATTTT
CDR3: CASSQGYQPQHF

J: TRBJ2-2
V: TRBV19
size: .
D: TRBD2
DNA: TGTGCCAGTAGTATTACTAGCGGGAAAACCGGGGAGCTGTTTTTT
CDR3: CASSITSGKTGELFF

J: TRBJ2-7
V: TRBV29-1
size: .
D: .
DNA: TGCAGCGTTGGAAGCTACGAGCAGTACTTC
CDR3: CSVGSYEQYF

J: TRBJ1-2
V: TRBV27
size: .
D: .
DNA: TGTGCCAGCAGTTTGGGGGGGTCTAGCTATGGCTACACCTTC
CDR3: CASSLGGSSYGYTF

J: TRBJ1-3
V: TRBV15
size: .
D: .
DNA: TGTGCCACCAGCAGTTACGGAAACACCATATATTTT
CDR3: CATSSYGNTIYF

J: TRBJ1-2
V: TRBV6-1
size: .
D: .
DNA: TGTGCCAGCAGTGAAGTTGGTGTTTATGGCTACACCTTC
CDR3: CASSEVGVYGYTF

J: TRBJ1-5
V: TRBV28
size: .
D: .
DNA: TGTGCCAGCAGTTCTTCCCTGCGGGGGCGAAATCAGCCCCAGCATTTT
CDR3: CASSSSLRGRNQPQHF

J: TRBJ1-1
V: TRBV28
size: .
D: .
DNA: TGTGCCAGCAATCCCTTAGACAGGAACACTGAAGCTTTCTTT
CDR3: CASNPLDRNTEAFF

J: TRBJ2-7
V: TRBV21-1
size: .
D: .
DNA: TGTGCCAGCAGCAAAGAGACTTCATCGAGGCCCTACGAGCAGTACTTC
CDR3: CASSKETSSRPYEQYF

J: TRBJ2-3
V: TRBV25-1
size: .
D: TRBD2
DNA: TGTGCCAGCAGTGAATGGAGCGGGAGGGGCGATACGCAGTATTTT
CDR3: CASSEWSGRGDTQYF

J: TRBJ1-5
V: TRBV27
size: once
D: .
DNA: TGTGCCAGCAGTTTATGGCAGGGCGGCGATCAGCCCCAGCATTTT
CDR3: CASSLWQGGDQPQHF